The entry below describes one TCR beta chain. Its antigen is currently unknown. Researchers made TCR cDNA using 5'RACE template switching, and this step added a universal primer site and UMIs. TCRdb re-called the 5' RACE reads through MiXCR, storing one row per CDR3 protein. The sample lists under 550,000 distinct CDR3 sequences, just over 20% occurring once. The record originates from a study of T cells after yellow fever vaccination. Study-wide findings and caveats: Abundant bulk-derived clonotypes could contaminate FACS-sorted repertoires. A minor fraction of clonotypes spanned both CD4 and CD8 compartments. A weaker secondary response peaked on day 5, the primary on day 15.

The CDR3 spans 14 residues. Germline V gene sequence: CDR1 SGHTA, CDR2 FQGNSA. V was clipped by 2 bases and J by 7 bases, with 13 bases between them. The chain employs TRBV7-2 and TRBJ2-3; D ambiguous. The clonotype comes from a man between 18 and 35 years old who received the YFV17D yellow fever vaccine. This specimen consisted of PBMCs, obtained less than 25 days after the first yellow fever vaccination. The CDR3 region has the DNA TGTGCCAGCAGCTTATCTGGCGGATCTAATACGCAGTATTTT. Translating gives CASSLSGGSNTQYF.